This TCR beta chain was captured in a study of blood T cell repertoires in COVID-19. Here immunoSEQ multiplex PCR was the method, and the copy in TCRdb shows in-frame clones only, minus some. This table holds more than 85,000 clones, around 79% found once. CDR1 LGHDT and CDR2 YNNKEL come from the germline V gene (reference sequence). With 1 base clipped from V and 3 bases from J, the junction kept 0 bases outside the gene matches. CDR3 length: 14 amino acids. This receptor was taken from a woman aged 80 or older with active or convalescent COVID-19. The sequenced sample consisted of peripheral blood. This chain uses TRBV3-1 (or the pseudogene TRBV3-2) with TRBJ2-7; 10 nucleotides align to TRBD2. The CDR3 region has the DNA TGTGCCAGCAGCCAAGCTAGCGGGAGCTACGAGCAGTACTTC. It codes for CASSQASGSYEQYF.